A single sample gave rise to the 29 T cell receptor beta chains below, sequenced in a study of blood T cell repertoires in COVID-19. The assay was immunoSEQ multiplex PCR, and TCRdb's table has in-frame clones only and misses some. The table has 200,000 to 300,000 clones, around 90% seen once; the top ten hold 0.8%. The specimen sequenced was peripheral blood. The receptors were gathered from a woman aged 30 to 39 with acute or convalescent COVID-19.

V usage is TRBV7-7 and J usage is TRBJ2-5, with D possibly matching TRBD1 (6 bases). The CDR3 is 15 residues long. Germline lookup yields CDR1 SSHAT and CDR2 FNYEAQ (reference sequence). The ends were cut back, 5 bases at V and 3 bases at J, with 16 bases in the middle. CDR3 bases: TGTGCCAGCAGCAAGGTACAGGGATCCAAAGAGACCCAGTACTTC. Its translation: CASSKVQGSKETQYF.

V usage is TRBV11-3 and J usage is TRBJ2-5, with 8 bases fitting TRBD1. The CDR3 is 16 residues long. Germline V gene sequence: CDR1 SGHNT, CDR2 YENEEA. Germline trimming cut 1 base from V and 5 bases from J; bases unmatched to any gene: 9. CDR3 loop: CASSLGTGTGAETQYF. The CDR3 region has the DNA TGTGCCAGCAGCTTAGGGACCGGGACAGGCGCGGAGACCCAGTACTTC. Complete variable domain (other parts from reference TRBV11-3 and TRBJ2-5): EAGVVQSPRYKIIEKKQPVAFWCNPISGHNTLYWYLQNLGQGPELLIRYENEEAVDDSQLPKDRFSAERLKGVDSTLKIQPAELGDSAVYLCASSLGTGTGAETQYFGPGTRLLVL.

The chain employs TRBV19 and TRBJ2-2; D may be TRBD2 (6 bases). Trimming pared 6 bases from V and 7 bases from J, leaving 18 bases between. The CDR3 runs to 15 residues. Germline V gives CDR1 LNHDA, CDR2 SQIVND (reference sequence). The CDR3 loop is CASSASGGPNGELFF. CDR3 coding DNA: TGTGCCAGTAGCGCCTCTGGAGGGCCTAACGGGGAGCTGTTTTTT. The complete variable domain, with remaining parts taken from reference TRBV19 and TRBJ2-2, reads DGGITQSPKYLFRKEGQNVTLSCEQNLNHDAMYWYRQDPGQGLRLIYYSQIVNDFQKGDIAEGYSVSREKKESFPLTVTSAQKNPTAFYLCASSASGGPNGELFFGEGSRLTVL.

The CDR3 sequence is CATSRGQGQETQYF. The CDR3 region has the DNA TGCGCCACGTCCCGAGGACAGGGCCAAGAGACCCAGTACTTC. The chain carries TRBV5-1 and TRBJ2-5; 8 bases match TRBD1. The V gene end was trimmed by 9 bases and the J gene end by 1 base; junction bases not matched to a gene: 8. This CDR3 has 14 amino acids. From germline, CDR1 is SGHRS and CDR2 YFSETQ.

The J gene is TRBJ2-5, the V gene TRBV7-6; 14 bases align to TRBD2. J gave up 5 bases and V 2 bases, and 7 bases lay outside the gene matches. There are 17 residues in the CDR3. Germline V lookup: CDR1 SGHVS, CDR2 FNYEAQ. DNA for the CDR3: TGTGCCAGCAGCTTACCCCGGGGACTAGCGGGAGACGAGACCCAGTACTTC. Amino acids: CASSLPRGLAGDETQYF.

The genes are TRBV3-1 (or the pseudogene TRBV3-2) and TRBJ1-2, with 7 bases aligning to TRBD1. The CDR3 has 15 residues. Germline-derived CDR1 and CDR2 are LGHDT and YNNKEL (reference sequence). V gave up 2 bases and J gave up 5 bases; unmatched junction bases: 8. The CDR3 DNA is TGTGCCAGCAGCCAATGGGGGACAGAGGAATATGGCTACACCTTC. It codes for CASSQWGTEEYGYTF.

V gene TRBV30 combines with J gene TRBJ1-4; D is ambiguous. Looked up from germline, CDR1 is GTSNPN and CDR2 is SVGIG (reference sequence). This CDR3 comprises 13 residues. The V and J ends lost 0 bases and 5 bases respectively, with 7 bases between them. The CDR3 coding sequence is TGTGCCTGGAGTGTAAGGAGGAATGAAAAACTGTTTTTT. Translated: CAWSVRRNEKLFF.

V usage is TRBV29-1 and J usage is TRBJ2-5; TRBD2 agrees at 9 bases. Germline loops: CDR1 SQVTM, CDR2 ANQGSEA. The length of the CDR3 is 14 residues. Trimming took 4 bases from V and 5 from J; bases not matched to a gene: 8. DNA of the CDR3: TGCAGCGTTGCCGGGACTAGCCTCCCGGAGACCCAGTACTTC. Translating gives CSVAGTSLPETQYF.

In its sample, this clone was seen once. This chain uses TRBV6-1 with TRBJ2-7, with TRBD1 matching 9 bases. J was trimmed by 1 base and V by 4 bases; bases with no gene match: 14. The CDR3 is 18 residues long. Germline CDR1 and CDR2: MNHNS and SASEGT. CDR3 residues: CASSAETGGPATSYEQYF. CDR3 DNA sequence: TGTGCCAGCAGTGCGGAGACAGGGGGTCCAGCTACGTCCTACGAGCAGTACTTC.

This chain connects TRBV10-3 to TRBJ2-7; weak D call: TRBD2 (7 bases). Germline CDR1 ENHRY, CDR2 SYGVKD. The CDR3 runs 16 residues. Trimming shortened V by 7 bases and J by 0 bases, and 19 bases separated the two germline ends. The CDR3 bases are TGTGCCATCAATACGAGGGAGGGGGTTCCCTCCTACGAGCAGTACTTC. This codes for CAINTREGVPSYEQYF.

The V gene is TRBV18, the J gene TRBJ2-2; 8 positions agree with TRBD1. Per germline, CDR1 KGHSH and CDR2 LQKENI. V lost 3 bases, J lost 1 base, and 4 bases stayed unmatched. The CDR3 contains 16 residues. This chain's CDR3 is CASSPLGTGNTGELFF. The CDR3 DNA follows: TGTGCCAGCTCACCCCTTGGGACAGGGAACACCGGGGAGCTGTTTTTT.

The rearrangement uses TRBV9 and TRBJ1-1, with 9 nucleotides matching TRBD1. The CDR3 consists of 18 residues. The V gene's germline CDR1 is SGDLS and CDR2 YYNGEE. Losses at the gene ends were 4 bases for V and 0 bases for J; bases not matched to a gene: 13. The CDR3 DNA reads TGTGCCAGCAGCCCCTCCGGGACAGGGCGCTACATGAACACTGAAGCTTTCTTT. Translated, it gives CASSPSGTGRYMNTEAFF.

The chain has TRBV30 and TRBJ2-5; 10 bases map to TRBD1. Germline CDR1 and CDR2: GTSNPN and SVGIG (reference sequence). V lost 5 bases to trimming and J lost 1 base; unmatched junction nucleotides: 7. This CDR3 has 15 residues. The CDR3 bases are TGTGCCTGGGACCGGGACAGGGGACCCCAAGAGACCCAGTACTTC. Amino acid sequence: CAWDRDRGPQETQYF.

This clone was seen a few times. This chain uses TRBV4-2 with TRBJ1-1, with 7 nucleotides matching TRBD1. Germline CDR1 and CDR2: LGHNA and YNFKEQ. This CDR3 is built from 18 residues. The V segment lost 4 bases and the J segment 0 bases; nucleotides outside the gene matches: 14. The CDR3 DNA reads as TGTGCCAGCAGCCTATCATCCGGGACAGCAGTAATGAACACTGAAGCTTTCTTT. This codes for CASSLSSGTAVMNTEAFF.

The chain carries TRBV6-1 and TRBJ2-7, with a possible D match to TRBD1 (6 bases). The CDR3 totals 14 residues. Germline loops: CDR1 MNHNS, CDR2 SASEGT. V lost 1 base, J lost 2 bases, and 9 bases lay in between. CDR3 sequence: CASSEETGPYEQYF. CDR3 nucleotides: TGTGCCAGCAGTGAAGAGACAGGTCCCTACGAGCAGTACTTC.

The chain joins TRBV5-8 to TRBJ2-7, with 7 nucleotides matching TRBD1. V shed 4 bases and J 0 bases; nucleotides not matched to a gene: 10. Germline V gene sequence: CDR1 SGHTS, CDR2 YDEGEE. The CDR3 is made up of 16 amino acids. As DNA, the CDR3 is TGTGCCAGCAGCCTCCACAGGGGCCTTAACTCCTACGAGCAGTACTTC. Amino acids: CASSLHRGLNSYEQYF.

The CDR3 loop reads CASSQEKWPGDTQYF. CDR3 sequence (DNA): TGTGCCAGCAGCCAAGAGAAATGGCCCGGGGATACGCAGTATTTT. This chain uses TRBV4-2 with TRBJ2-3; no definite D call. CDR3 length: 15 amino acids. CDR1 is LGHNA and CDR2 is YNFKEQ in the germline V gene. V dropped 0 bases and J dropped 6 bases, with 13 bases sitting between them.

V is TRBV25-1 and J is TRBJ2-1, with 10 bases fitting TRBD2. V gave up 3 bases and J gave up 3 bases; unmatched junction bases: 2. This CDR3 region has 15 residues. Germline V gene sequence: CDR1 MGHDK, CDR2 SYGVNS. CDR3 nucleotide sequence: TGTGCCAGCAGTGAGGCTAGCGGGAGCTACAATGAGCAGTTCTTC. Translating gives CASSEASGSYNEQFF.

V usage is TRBV7-9 and J usage is TRBJ2-2; maybe TRBD2 (6 bases). Germline V CDR1 and CDR2: SEHNR, FQNEAQ (reference sequence). CDR3 length: 16 residues. V was cut by 5 bases and J by 0 bases, with 13 bases left in between. Written as DNA, the CDR3 is TGTGCCAGCAGCCCGTTGACTAGGGCGAACACCGGGGAGCTGTTTTTT. It codes for CASSPLTRANTGELFF.

V usage is TRBV5-1 and J usage is TRBJ2-2, with 8 bases fitting TRBD1. Looked up from germline, CDR1 is SGHRS and CDR2 is YFSETQ. Trimming at V came to 0 bases and at J to 9 bases, leaving 4 bases not matched to a gene. The CDR3 is 14 amino acids. Here the CDR3 reads CASSLVGQARELFF. The CDR3 nucleotides are TGCGCCAGCAGCTTGGTGGGACAGGCCCGGGAGCTGTTTTTT.

V usage is TRBV6-5 and J usage is TRBJ2-5; D is perhaps TRBD1 (5 bases). The CDR3 runs to 12 residues. V was cut by 6 bases and J by 1 base, with 6 bases left in between. Germline V CDR1 and CDR2: MNHEY, SVGAGI. In nucleotides, the CDR3 is TGTGCCAGCAGGACAGTCCAAGAGACCCAGTACTTC. It codes for CASRTVQETQYF.

This chain connects TRBV4-3 to TRBJ2-7; D gene unclear. Germline assignment: CDR1 LGHNA and CDR2 YSLEER. The CDR3 runs to 15 residues. Trimming cost V 6 bases and J 0 bases, with 15 bases left between them. The CDR3 DNA reads as TGCGCCAGCAGTGAAAAATCCCTGAGCTCCTACGAGCAGTACTTC. Translated: CASSEKSLSSYEQYF.

J is TRBJ2-1 and V is TRBV28; D gene uncertain. The CDR3 is 16 residues long. Per the germline V gene, CDR1 is MDHEN and CDR2 is SYDVKM. V lost 3 bases and J 4 bases, leaving 16 bases between the germline ends. CDR3 protein: CASSFLTLRTYNEQFF. For the CDR3, the DNA is TGTGCCAGCAGTTTTCTGACTCTCCGTACGTACAATGAGCAGTTCTTC.

This sequence joins TRBV21-1 and TRBJ1-1; TRBD1, the D gene given by the table, was not confirmed from the DNA. TRBV21-1 is labeled a pseudogene. The CDR3 runs to 15 residues. The CDR3 DNA sequence: TGTGCCAGCAGCAAAGGGGGACAGGGGAACACTGAAGCTTTCTTT. Translating gives CASSKGGQGNTEAFF.

This clone occurred once. The chain recombines TRBV18 with TRBJ2-6; D is possibly TRBD1 (6 bases). The V end lost 3 bases, the J end lost 1 base, and 16 bases lay between the germline ends. This CDR3 is built from 18 residues. Germline V gene data show CDR1 as KGHSH and CDR2 as LQKENI. In DNA form, the CDR3 reads TGTGCCAGCTCACCGCGCACCGGAACAGGGTCTGGGGCCAACGTCCTGACTTTC. Translation: CASSPRTGTGSGANVLTF.

Note on this clone: The same CDR3 arises from other DNA sequences in this sample as well. The chain carries TRBV15 and TRBJ2-7, with D uncertain. The V end was cut by 0 bases, the J end by 7 bases, with 7 bases between. The germline gives CDR1 LNHNV, CDR2 YYDKDF (reference sequence). The CDR3 length is 12 residues. The CDR3 reads CATSRDRYEQYF. CDR3 DNA: TGTGCCACCAGCAGAGATCGGTATGAGCAGTACTTC.

The V and J genes are TRBV10-3 and TRBJ2-3, with TRBD1 as a possible D gene (6 bases). V lost 10 bases, J lost 2 bases, and 13 bases lay in between. This CDR3 has 13 amino acids. The germline CDR1 and CDR2 sequences are ENHRY and SYGVKD. This chain's CDR3 is CATIGGDTDTQYF. For the CDR3, the DNA is TGTGCCACCATAGGGGGTGACACAGATACGCAGTATTTT.

This chain connects TRBV24-1 to TRBJ2-7; D is perhaps TRBD2 (5 bases). This CDR3 spans 14 amino acids. The V end lost 3 bases, the J end lost 3 bases, and 11 bases lay between the germline ends. Looked up from germline, CDR1 is KGHDR and CDR2 is SFDVKD. The CDR3 DNA reads TGTGCCACCAGTGATCGGACCCGGGACTACGAGCAGTACTTC. This sequence encodes CATSDRTRDYEQYF.

The gene calls are TRBV29-1 and TRBJ2-7; TRBD2 is a possible D gene (6 bases). The CDR3 contains 13 residues. CDR1 is SQVTM and CDR2 is ANQGSEA in the germline V gene. The germline V and J ends were trimmed by 5 bases and 0 bases, with 11 bases remaining between them. This CDR3 reads CSVSGGTSYEQYF. In DNA form, the CDR3 reads TGCAGCGTTTCCGGCGGGACCTCCTACGAGCAGTACTTC.